This T cell receptor beta chain derives from a study of shared clonotypes between healthy human individuals (dated by TCRdb to between 2020 and 2021). General notes on the study: The cohort comprised a couple of women and a few men aged 18 to 49 years. Per donor, three plates each were used for CD4 naive and CD4 memory, two for CD8 naive, and one for CD8 memory. Blood TCR repertoires of about 5 healthy adults were deeply sequenced to estimate repertoire size and the extent of clonotype sharing between individuals. Libraries were prepared and TCR repertoires were sequenced by different laboratories using diverse techniques, in order to increase sequencing depth and limit assay-specific biases. Between about 0.94 and 8.9 billion PBMCs per donor were obtained by leukapheresis.

As regards this clone: No cognate antigen has been identified for it. No per-base quality is available; no much larger clone lies one base away.

TCR CDR3 regions were amplified from genomic DNA by multiplex PCR using the deep immunoSEQ assay. Genomic DNA extracted from each cell subset was distributed evenly over all wells of several immunoSEQ 96-well plates, and each plate served as one replicate. For sorted subsets, each replicate PCR was loaded with approximately 200 ng genomic DNA, equivalent to approximately 33,000 T cell genomes. The purified libraries were quantified using a Qubit 3.0 fluorometer, sized with a Bioanalyzer 2100, and then quantified again using the KAPA Library Quantification kit. Every immunoSEQ 96-well plate was sequenced on a dedicated single-read 150-cycle Illumina NextSeq 550 flow cell. In the original analysis: Because only junctional sequences without quality scores were contained in the immunoSEQ output, filtering matching that applied to full-length reads could not be performed. Sequences were annotated with PyIR, a Python wrapper for IgBLAST v1.9, using IMGT germline references to assign V/J genes and CDR3. Any read was removed if the V/J assignment was weak (E-value above 1e-6), the CDR3 was missing, or the read contained stop codons, out-of-frame junctions, or ambiguous translated residues. A V3J clonotype was defined by an identical inferred V gene, J gene, and CDR3 amino acid sequence. To compute the percentage overlap between repertoires, the number of shared unique clonotypes was divided by the size of the smaller repertoire. Richness of each repertoire was evaluated using RTK rarefaction, the Chao1 estimator, and Recon v2.1 estimates of unobserved clonotypes. Generation probabilities were computed with OLGA for all TCRbeta clonotypes obtained by the gDNA method from several donors. Here the immuneACCESS table is served through TCRdb, limited to in-frame sequences with V and J called. Missing clones are a known gap in these copies; in checked studies unresolved V genes cover under half, and the rest lacks a known reason. Clone size and V and J calls were adopted from that table, with D and trimming inferred from the DNA. The sample has about 2 million clones on record, around 96% of them singletons. The leading ten clones occupy 1% to 1.3% of the sample.

Findings and caveats that apply to the study as a whole: Pairwise subsampling indicated that sequencing depth was expected to affect the degree of clonotype sharing among donors. Compared with non-shared clonotypes, clonotypes shared by all four sorted-subset donors had higher generation probabilities. Naive subsets generally had larger estimated clonotype richness than memory subsets did. Sampling was restricted to blood, and TCR repertoires in tissue are likely to differ from TCR repertoires in blood. The small number of donors limited the genetic and exposure-history diversity represented. Even with the large sequencing depth, rarefaction of the sorted-subset datasets indicated that sequencing was incomplete. When a handful of donors were compared, the shared fraction of clonotypes was 5% to 6.5% for naive CD4, roughly 3.3% for naive CD8, about 2.4% for memory CD4, and less than 0.5% for memory CD8.

V is pruned by 0 bases and J by 5 bases, leaving 8 bases of the junction without a gene match. For CDR1 and CDR2, the germline V gene lists SGHDT and YYEEEE. Reading from cysteine to phenylalanine, the CDR3 counts 16 amino acids. The retained sequence is limited to the CDR3, 48 bases, with the frame set at the first base. For the CD8 naive samples, CD45RO-negative cells were positively selected for CCR7, yielding a CD45RA+CCR7+ population from which TemRA cells were excluded. Donors were healthy HIV-negative adults with no recently reported acute infections or vaccinations. All donors were Caucasian adults living in Nashville, Tennessee, USA. Blood was obtained by leukapheresis, after which PBMCs were separated by Ficoll-Histopaque density gradient centrifugation and cryopreserved in liquid nitrogen vapor phase. Purity and quantity of every magnetically sorted T cell population were checked by analytical flow cytometry. Each sorted fraction had its genomic DNA isolated and then quantified by UV absorbance on a Nanodrop 2000c.

The sample comprised naive CD8+ T cells sorted from blood. The label giving this sample's cell subset or site can be read as: CD45RA+CCR7+. The sequence came from a man younger than 35 in good health. The chain links TRBV5-6 with TRBJ2-3, and 8 bases in between align with TRBD2. The base sequence is TGTGCCAGCAGCTTGGGAAGCGGGGGTGGGATAGATACGCAGTATTTT. Translated, this is CASSLGSGGGIDTQYF.